One and the same sample provided the 4 T cell receptor beta chains below, sequenced in a study of PD-L1 blockade in urothelial cancer. Some clones are missing from TCRdb's copy, which holds only in-frame ones; the method was immunoSEQ multiplex PCR. The sample holds 50,000 to 75,000 clones; more than 80% are singletons and the top ten take 1.6%. Sample time point: pretreatment peripheral blood. Specimen: PBMCs, collected around atezolizumab (anti-PD-L1) treatment. The receptors were gathered from a man in his 70s with urothelial cancer.

The V and J genes are TRBV6-5 and TRBJ2-2; 8 bases are shared with TRBD2. The ends lost 7 bases at V and 6 bases at J; junction bases unmatched: 7. The CDR3 is 14 amino acids. Germline V gene data show CDR1 as MNHEY and CDR2 as SVGAGI. CDR3 protein: CASKRAGEPGELFF. CDR3 nucleotides: TGTGCCAGCAAGCGAGCGGGAGAACCCGGGGAGCTGTTTTTT.

The genes are TRBV7-3 and TRBJ2-7; 7 bases fit TRBD1. CDR3 length: 12 amino acids. Germline trimming cut 8 bases from V and 4 bases from J; bases unmatched to any gene: 5. Germline V lookup: CDR1 SGHTA, CDR2 FQGTGA. The CDR3 region has the DNA TGTGCCAGCGACAGGGTCTATTACGAGCAGTACTTC. This sequence encodes CASDRVYYEQYF.

The V and J genes are TRBV5-8 and TRBJ1-2, with 9 bases lining up with TRBD1. V shed 2 bases, J shed 0 bases, and the junction held 5 bases outside the gene matches. This CDR3 has 16 amino acids. Looked up from germline, CDR1 is SGHTS and CDR2 is YDEGEE. The CDR3 spells CASSFSGTGTNYGYTF. In DNA form, the CDR3 reads TGTGCCAGCAGCTTTTCCGGGACAGGGACTAACTATGGCTACACCTTC.

V gene TRBV5-6 combines with J gene TRBJ1-1, with a tentative D call TRBD1 (6 bases). The CDR3 is made up of 14 amino acids. The germline gives CDR1 SGHDT, CDR2 YYEEEE. Trimming pared 2 bases from V and 3 bases from J, leaving 11 bases between. The CDR3 region is CASSLGGRDTEAFF. The CDR3 coding sequence is TGTGCCAGCAGCTTAGGGGGTAGGGACACTGAAGCTTTCTTT.